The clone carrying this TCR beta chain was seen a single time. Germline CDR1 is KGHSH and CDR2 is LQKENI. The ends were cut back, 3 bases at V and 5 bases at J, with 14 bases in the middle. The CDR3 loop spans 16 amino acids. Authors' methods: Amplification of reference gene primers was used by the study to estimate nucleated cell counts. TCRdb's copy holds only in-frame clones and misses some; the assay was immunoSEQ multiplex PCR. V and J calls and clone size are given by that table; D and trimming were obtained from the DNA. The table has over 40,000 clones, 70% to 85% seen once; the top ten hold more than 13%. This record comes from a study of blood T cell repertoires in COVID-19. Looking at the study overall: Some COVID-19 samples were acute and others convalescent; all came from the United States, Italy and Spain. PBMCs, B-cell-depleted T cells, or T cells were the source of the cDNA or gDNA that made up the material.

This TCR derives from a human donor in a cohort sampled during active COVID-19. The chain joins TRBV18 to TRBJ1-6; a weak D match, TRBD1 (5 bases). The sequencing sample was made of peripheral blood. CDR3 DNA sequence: TGTGCCAGCTCACCCCTCGGGGGAACGAATAATTCACCCCTCCACTTT. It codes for CASSPLGGTNNSPLHF.